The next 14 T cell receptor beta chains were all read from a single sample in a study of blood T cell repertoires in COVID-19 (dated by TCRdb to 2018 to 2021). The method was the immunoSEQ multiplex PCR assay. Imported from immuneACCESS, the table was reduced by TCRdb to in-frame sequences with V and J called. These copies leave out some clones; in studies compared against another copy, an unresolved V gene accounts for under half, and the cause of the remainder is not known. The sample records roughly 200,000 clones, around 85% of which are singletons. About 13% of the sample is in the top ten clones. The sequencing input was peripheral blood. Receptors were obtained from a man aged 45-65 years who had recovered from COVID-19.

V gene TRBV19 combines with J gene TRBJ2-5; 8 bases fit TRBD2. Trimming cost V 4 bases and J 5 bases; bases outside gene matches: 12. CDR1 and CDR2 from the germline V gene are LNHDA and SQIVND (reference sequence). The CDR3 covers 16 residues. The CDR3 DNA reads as TGTGCCAGTAGTACCGGGAGGGGCGGGAGGCTGGAGACCCAGTACTTC. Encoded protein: CASSTGRGGRLETQYF.

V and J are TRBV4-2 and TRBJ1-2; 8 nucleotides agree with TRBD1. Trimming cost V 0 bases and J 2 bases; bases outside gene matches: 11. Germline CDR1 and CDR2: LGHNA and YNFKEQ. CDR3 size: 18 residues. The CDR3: CASSQDRAGGARNYGYTF. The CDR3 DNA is TGTGCCAGCAGCCAAGATAGGGCAGGGGGCGCGAGGAACTATGGCTACACCTTC.

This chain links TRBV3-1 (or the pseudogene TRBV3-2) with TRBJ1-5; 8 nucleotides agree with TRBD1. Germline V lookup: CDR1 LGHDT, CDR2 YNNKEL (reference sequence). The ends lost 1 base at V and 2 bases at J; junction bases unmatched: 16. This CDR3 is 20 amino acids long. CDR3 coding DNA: TGTGCCAGCAGCCAAGCCTACCTTAGGACAGGGAAGGTGGGCAATCAGCCCCAGCATTTT. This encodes CASSQAYLRTGKVGNQPQHF.

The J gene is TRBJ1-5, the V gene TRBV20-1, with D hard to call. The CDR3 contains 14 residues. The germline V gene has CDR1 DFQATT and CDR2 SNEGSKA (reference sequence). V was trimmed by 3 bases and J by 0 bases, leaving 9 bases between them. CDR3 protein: CSASQANSNQPQHF. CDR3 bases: TGCAGTGCTAGTCAAGCGAATAGCAATCAGCCCCAGCATTTT.

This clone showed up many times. The CDR3 coding sequence is TGTGCCAGCAGCTTCGGCGGGAGGGGTTATGAGCAGTTCTTC. It specifies CASSFGGRGYEQFF. The chain couples TRBV7-3 to TRBJ2-1; 9 positions agree with TRBD2. This CDR3 spans 14 amino acids. The V segment lost 3 bases and the J segment 8 bases; nucleotides outside the gene matches: 5. Germline loops: CDR1 SGHTA, CDR2 FQGTGA.

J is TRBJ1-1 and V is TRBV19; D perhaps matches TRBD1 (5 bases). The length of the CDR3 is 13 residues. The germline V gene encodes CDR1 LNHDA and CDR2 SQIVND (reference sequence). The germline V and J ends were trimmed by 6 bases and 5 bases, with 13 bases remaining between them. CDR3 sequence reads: CASSGGGRTEAFF. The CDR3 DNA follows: TGTGCCAGTAGCGGCGGGGGAAGGACTGAAGCTTTCTTT.

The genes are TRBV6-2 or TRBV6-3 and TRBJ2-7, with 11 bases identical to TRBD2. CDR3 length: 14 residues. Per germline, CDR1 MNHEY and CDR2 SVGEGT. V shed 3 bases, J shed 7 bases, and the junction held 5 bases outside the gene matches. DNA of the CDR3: TGTGCCAGCAGTTATATACTAGCGGGGGAAGAGCAGTACTTC. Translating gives CASSYILAGEEQYF.

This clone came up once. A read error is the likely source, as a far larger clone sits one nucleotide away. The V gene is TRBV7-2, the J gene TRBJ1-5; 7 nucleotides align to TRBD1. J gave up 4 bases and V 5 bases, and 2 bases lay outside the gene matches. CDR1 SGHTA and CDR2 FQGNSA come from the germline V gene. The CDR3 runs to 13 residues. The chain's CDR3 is CASSAQGNQPQHF. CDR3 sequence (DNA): TGTGCCAGCAGCGCACAGGGGAATCAGCCCCAGCATTTT.

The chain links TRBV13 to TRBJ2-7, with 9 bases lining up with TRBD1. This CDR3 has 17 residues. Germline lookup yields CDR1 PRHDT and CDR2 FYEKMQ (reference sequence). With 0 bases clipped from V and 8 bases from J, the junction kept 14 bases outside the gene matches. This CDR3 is CASSLGTGGLQILKQYF. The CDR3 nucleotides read TGTGCCAGCAGCTTAGGCACAGGGGGCCTCCAGATACTCAAGCAGTACTTC.

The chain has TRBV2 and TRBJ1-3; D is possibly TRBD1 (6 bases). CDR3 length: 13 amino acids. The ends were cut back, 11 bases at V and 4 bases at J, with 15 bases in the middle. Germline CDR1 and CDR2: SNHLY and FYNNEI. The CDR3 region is CAGEGVQGNTIYF. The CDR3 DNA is TGTGCCGGGGAGGGGGTACAAGGAAACACCATATATTTT.

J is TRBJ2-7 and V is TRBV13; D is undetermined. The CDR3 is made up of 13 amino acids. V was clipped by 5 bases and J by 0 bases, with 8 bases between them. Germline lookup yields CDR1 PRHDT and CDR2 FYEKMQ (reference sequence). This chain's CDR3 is CASSATYSYEQYF. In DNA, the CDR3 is TGTGCCAGCAGCGCTACCTACTCCTACGAGCAGTACTTC.

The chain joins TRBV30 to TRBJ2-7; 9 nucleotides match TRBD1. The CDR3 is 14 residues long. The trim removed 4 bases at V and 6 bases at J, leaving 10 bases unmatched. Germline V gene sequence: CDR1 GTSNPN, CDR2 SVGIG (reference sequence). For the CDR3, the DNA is TGTGCCTGGAATCCGGGGACAGGGTCTGTCGAGCAGTACTTC. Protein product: CAWNPGTGSVEQYF. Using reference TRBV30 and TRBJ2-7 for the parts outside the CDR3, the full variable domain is SQTIHQWPATLVQPVGSPLSLECTVEGTSNPNLYWYRQAAGRGLQLLFYSVGIGQISSEVPQNLSASRPQDRQFILSSKKLLLSDSGFYLCAWNPGTGSVEQYFGPGTRLTVT.

CDR3 DNA: TGTGCCAGCAGCCTTTGGAGGGATAATTCACCCCTCCACTTT. It is translated as CASSLWRDNSPLHF. The chain combines TRBV3-1 (or the pseudogene TRBV3-2) with TRBJ1-6, with D unclear. The germline V gene encodes CDR1 LGHDT and CDR2 YNNKEL (reference sequence). The CDR3 consists of 14 residues. V was trimmed by 4 bases and J by 5 bases, leaving 9 bases between them.

In nucleotides, the CDR3 is TGCGCCAGCAGTCTAGCTTTTAGCGGGTCTGCGGATGAGCAGTTCTTC. Translation gives CASSLAFSGSADEQFF. V gene TRBV4-1 combines with J gene TRBJ2-1; 7 nucleotides agree with TRBD2. Germline assignment: CDR1 MGHRA and CDR2 YSYEKL. The length of the CDR3 is 16 residues. V was pared by 6 bases and J by 8 bases, with 16 bases of the junction left unmatched.